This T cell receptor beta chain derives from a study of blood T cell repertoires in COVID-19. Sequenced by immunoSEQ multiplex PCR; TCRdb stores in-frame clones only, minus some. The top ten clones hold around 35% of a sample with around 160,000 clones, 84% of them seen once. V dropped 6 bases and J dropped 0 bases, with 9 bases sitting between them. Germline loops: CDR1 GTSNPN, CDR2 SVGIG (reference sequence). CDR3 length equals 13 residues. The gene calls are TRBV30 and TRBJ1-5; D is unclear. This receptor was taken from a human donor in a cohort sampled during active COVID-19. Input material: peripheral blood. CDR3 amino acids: CACKADSNQPQHF. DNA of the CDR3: TGTGCCTGCAAGGCGGATAGCAATCAGCCCCAGCATTTT. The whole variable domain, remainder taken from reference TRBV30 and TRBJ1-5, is SQTIHQWPATLVQPVGSPLSLECTVEGTSNPNLYWYRQAAGRGLQLLFYSVGIGQISSEVPQNLSASRPQDRQFILSSKKLLLSDSGFYLCACKADSNQPQHFGDGTRLSIL.